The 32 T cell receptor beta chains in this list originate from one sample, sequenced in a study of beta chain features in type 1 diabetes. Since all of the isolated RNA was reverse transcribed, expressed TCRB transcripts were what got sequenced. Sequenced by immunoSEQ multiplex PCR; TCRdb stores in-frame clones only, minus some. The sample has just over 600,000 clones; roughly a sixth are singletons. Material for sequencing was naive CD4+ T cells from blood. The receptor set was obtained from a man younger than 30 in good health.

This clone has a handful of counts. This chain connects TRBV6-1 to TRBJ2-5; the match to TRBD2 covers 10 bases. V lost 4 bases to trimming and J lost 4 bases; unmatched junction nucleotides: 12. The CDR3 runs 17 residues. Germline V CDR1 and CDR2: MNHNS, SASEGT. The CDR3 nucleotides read TGTGCCAGCAGTGCCCGAAGTCCTAGCGGGAGATCAGAGACCCAGTACTTC. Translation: CASSARSPSGRSETQYF.

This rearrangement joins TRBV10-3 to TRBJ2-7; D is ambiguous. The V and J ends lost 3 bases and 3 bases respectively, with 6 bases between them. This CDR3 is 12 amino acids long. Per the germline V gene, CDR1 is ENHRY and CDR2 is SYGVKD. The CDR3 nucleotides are TGTGCCATCAGTGAACAGAACTACGAGCAGTACTTC. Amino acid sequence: CAISEQNYEQYF.

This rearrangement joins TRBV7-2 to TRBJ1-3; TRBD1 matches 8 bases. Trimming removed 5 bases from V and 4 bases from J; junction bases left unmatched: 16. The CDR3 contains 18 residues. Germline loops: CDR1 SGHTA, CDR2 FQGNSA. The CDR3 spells CASSDKIRTGSRGNTIYF. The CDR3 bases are TGTGCCAGCAGCGACAAGATAAGGACAGGGTCAAGGGGAAACACCATATATTTT.

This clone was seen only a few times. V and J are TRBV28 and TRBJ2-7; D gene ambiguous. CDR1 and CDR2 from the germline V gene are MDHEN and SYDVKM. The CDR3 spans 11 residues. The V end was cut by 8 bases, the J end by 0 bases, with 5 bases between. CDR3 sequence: CASHSSYEQYF. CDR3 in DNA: TGTGCCAGCCATAGCTCCTACGAGCAGTACTTC.

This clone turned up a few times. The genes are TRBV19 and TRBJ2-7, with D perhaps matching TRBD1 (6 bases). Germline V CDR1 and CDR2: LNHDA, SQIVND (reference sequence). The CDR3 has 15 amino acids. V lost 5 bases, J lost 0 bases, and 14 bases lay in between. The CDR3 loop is CASSATYRDSYEQYF. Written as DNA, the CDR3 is TGTGCCAGTAGTGCAACCTACAGGGACTCCTACGAGCAGTACTTC.

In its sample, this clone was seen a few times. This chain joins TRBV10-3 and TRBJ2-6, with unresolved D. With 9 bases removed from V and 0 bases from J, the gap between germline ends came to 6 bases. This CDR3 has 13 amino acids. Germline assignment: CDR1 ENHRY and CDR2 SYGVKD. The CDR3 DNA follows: TGTGCCATTGAACGCTCTGGGGCCAACGTCCTGACTTTC. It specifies CAIERSGANVLTF.

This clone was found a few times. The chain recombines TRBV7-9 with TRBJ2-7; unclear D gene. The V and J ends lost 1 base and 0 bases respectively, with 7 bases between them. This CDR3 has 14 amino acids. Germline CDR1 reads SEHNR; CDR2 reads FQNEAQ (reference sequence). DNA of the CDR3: TGTGCCAGCAGCTTAGTTAGGGACTCCTACGAGCAGTACTTC. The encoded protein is CASSLVRDSYEQYF.

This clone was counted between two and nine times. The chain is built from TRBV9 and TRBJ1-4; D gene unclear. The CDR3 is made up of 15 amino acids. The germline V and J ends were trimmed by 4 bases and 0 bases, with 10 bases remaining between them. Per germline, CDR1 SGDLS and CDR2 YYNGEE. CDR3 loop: CASSLTVATNEKLFF. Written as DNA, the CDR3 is TGTGCCAGCAGCCTGACGGTGGCAACTAATGAAAAACTGTTTTTT.

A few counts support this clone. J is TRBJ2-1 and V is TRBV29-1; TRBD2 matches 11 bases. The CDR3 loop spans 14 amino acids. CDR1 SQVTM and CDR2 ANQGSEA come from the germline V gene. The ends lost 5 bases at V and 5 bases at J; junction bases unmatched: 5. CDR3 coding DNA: TGCAGCGTTTACGGACTAGCGGGCAACAATGAGCAGTTCTTC. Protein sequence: CSVYGLAGNNEQFF.

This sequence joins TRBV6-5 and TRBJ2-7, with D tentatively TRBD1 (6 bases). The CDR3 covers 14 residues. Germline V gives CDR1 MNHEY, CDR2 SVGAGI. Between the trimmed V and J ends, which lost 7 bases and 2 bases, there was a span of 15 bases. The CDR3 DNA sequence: TGTGCCAGCACCCAACGGGACATAACCTACGAGCAGTACTTC. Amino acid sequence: CASTQRDITYEQYF.

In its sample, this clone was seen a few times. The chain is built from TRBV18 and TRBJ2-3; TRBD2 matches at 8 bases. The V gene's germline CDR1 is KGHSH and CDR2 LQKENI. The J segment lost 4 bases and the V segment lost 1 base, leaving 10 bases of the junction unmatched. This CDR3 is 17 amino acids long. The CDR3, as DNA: TGTGCCAGCTCACCACTAGCGGGAAGGTCCCCCGCAGATACGCAGTATTTT. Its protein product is CASSPLAGRSPADTQYF.

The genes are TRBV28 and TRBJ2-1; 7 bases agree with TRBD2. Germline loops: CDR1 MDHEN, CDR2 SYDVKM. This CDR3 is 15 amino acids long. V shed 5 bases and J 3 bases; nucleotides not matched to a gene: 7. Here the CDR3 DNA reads TGTGCCAGCAGTAAAAGCGGGACTCGCTACAATGAGCAGTTCTTC. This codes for CASSKSGTRYNEQFF. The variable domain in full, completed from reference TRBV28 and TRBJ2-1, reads DVKVTQSSRYLVKRTGEKVFLECVQDMDHENMFWYRQDPGLGLRLIYFSYDVKMKEKGDIPEGYSVSREKKERFSLILESASTNQTSMYLCASSKSGTRYNEQFFGPGTRLTVL.

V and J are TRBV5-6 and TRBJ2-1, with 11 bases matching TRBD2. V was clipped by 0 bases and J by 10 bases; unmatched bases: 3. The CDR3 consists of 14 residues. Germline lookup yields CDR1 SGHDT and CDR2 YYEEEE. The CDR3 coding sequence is TGTGCCAGCAGCTTGGTACTAGCGGGAGACGAGCAGTTCTTC. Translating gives CASSLVLAGDEQFF.

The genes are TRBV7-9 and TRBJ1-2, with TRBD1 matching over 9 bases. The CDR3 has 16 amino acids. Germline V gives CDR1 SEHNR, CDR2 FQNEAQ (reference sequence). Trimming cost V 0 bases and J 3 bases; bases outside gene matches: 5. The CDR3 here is CASSLADRGIYYGYTF. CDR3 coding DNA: TGTGCCAGCAGCTTAGCGGACAGGGGCATCTACTATGGCTACACCTTC. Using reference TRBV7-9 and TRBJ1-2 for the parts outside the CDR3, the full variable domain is DTGVSQNPRHKITKRGQNVTFRCDPISEHNRLYWYRQTLGQGPEFLTYFQNEAQLEKSRLLSDRFSAERPKGSFSTLEIQRTEQGDSAMYLCASSLADRGIYYGYTFGSGTRLTVV.

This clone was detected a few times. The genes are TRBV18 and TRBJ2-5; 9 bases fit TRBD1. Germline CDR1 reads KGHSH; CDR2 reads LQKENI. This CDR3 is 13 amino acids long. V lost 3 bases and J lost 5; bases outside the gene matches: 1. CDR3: CASSPDRGETQYF. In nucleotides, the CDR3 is TGTGCCAGCTCACCCGACAGGGGGGAGACCCAGTACTTC.

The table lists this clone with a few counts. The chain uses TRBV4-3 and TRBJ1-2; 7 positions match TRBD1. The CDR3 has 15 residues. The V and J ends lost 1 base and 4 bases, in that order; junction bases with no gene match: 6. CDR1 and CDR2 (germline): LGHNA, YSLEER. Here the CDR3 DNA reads TGCGCCAGCAGCCAAGGCCTACAGGGGACCTATGGCTACACCTTC. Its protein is CASSQGLQGTYGYTF.

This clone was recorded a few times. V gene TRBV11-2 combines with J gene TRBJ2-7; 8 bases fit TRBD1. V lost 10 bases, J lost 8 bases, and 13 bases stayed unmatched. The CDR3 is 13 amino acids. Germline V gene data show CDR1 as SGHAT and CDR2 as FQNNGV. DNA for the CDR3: TGTGCCACAGGACAGGGATACCTACGAAAGCAGTACTTC. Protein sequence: CATGQGYLRKQYF.

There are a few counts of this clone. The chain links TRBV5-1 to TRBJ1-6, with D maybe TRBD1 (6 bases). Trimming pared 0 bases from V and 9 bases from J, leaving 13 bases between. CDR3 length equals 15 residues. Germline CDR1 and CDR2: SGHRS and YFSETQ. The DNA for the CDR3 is TGCGCCAGCAGCTTGGTCAGGGGAACTGCTTCACCCCTCCACTTT. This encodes CASSLVRGTASPLHF.

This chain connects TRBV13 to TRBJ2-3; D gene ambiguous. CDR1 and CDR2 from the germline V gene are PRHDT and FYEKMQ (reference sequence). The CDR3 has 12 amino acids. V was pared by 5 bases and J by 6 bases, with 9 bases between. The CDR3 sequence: CASSRRWDTQYF. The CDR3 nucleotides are TGTGCCAGCAGCCGCCGGTGGGATACGCAGTATTTT.

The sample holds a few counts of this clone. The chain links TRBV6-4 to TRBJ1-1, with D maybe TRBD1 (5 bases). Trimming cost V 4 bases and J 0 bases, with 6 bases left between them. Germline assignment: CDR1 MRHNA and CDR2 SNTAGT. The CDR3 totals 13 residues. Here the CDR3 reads CASSGQMNTEAFF. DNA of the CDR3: TGTGCCAGCAGTGGACAGATGAACACTGAAGCTTTCTTT.

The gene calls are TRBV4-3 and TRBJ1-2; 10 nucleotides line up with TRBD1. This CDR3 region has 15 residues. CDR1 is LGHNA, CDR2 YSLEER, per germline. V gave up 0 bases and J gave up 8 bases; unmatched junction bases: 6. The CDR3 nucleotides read TGCGCCAGCAGCCAAGAGGGGACAGGGGTTAGAGGCTACACCTTC. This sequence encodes CASSQEGTGVRGYTF.

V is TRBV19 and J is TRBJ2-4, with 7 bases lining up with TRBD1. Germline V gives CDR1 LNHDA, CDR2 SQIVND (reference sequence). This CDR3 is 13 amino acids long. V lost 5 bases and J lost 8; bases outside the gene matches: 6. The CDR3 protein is CASSLGDRYIQYF. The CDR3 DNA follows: TGTGCCAGTAGTCTGGGGGACAGATACATTCAGTACTTC.

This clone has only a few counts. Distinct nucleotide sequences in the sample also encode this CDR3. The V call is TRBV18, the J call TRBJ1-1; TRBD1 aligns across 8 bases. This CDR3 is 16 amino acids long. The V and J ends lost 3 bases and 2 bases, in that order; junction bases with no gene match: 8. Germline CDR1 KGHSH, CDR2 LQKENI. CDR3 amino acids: CASSPGQGGLNTEAFF. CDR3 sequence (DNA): TGTGCCAGCTCACCCGGACAGGGTGGGCTTAACACTGAAGCTTTCTTT.

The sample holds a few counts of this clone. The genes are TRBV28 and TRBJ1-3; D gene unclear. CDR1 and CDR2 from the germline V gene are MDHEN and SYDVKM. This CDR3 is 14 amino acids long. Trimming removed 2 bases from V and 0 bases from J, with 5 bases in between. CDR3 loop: CASSLRFSGNTIYF. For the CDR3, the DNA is TGTGCCAGCAGTTTAAGGTTCTCTGGAAACACCATATATTTT.

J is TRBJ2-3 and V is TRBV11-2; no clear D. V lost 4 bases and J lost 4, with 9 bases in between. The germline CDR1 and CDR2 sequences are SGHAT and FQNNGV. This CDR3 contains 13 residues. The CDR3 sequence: CASSSSPADTQYF. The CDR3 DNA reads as TGTGCCAGCAGCTCATCCCCGGCAGATACGCAGTATTTT.

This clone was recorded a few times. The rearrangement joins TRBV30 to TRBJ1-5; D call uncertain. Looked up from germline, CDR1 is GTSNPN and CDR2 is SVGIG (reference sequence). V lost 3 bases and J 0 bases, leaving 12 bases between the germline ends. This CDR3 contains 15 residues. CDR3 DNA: TGTGCCTGGAGCCCTAGGAGAAATAGCAATCAGCCCCAGCATTTT. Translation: CAWSPRRNSNQPQHF.

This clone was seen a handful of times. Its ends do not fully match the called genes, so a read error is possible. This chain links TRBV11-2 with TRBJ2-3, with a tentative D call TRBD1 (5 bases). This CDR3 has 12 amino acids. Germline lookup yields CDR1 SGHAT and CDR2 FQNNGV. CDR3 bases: TGTGCCAGCAGCCTAAAGGACACCCTTCTGGATTTT. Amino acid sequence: CASSLKDTLLDF.

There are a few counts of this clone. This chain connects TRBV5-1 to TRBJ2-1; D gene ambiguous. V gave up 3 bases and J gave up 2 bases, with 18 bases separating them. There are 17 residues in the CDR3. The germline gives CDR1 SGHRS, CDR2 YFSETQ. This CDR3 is CASSSVPGPDAYNEQFF. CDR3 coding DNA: TGCGCCAGCAGCTCCGTACCTGGACCCGACGCCTACAATGAGCAGTTCTTC.

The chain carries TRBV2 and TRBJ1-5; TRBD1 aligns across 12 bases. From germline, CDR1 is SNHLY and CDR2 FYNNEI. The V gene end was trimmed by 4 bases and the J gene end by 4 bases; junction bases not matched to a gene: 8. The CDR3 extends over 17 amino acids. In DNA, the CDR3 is TGTGCCAGCAGTGGATACCGGGACAGGGGGCAAAATCAGCCCCAGCATTTT. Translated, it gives CASSGYRDRGQNQPQHF.

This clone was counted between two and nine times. DNA of the CDR3: TGTGCCAGCGCGCGGGACAGGGAGGTTTCACCCCTCCACTTT. Translation: CASARDREVSPLHF. This rearrangement joins TRBV19 to TRBJ1-6; 9 bases line up with TRBD1. The V gene's germline CDR1 is LNHDA and CDR2 SQIVND (reference sequence). V shed 9 bases, J shed 9 bases, and the junction held 9 bases outside the gene matches. The CDR3 spans 14 residues. The full variable domain, in which reference TRBV19 and TRBJ1-6 provide the parts outside the CDR3, is DGGITQSPKYLFRKEGQNVTLSCEQNLNHDAMYWYRQDPGQGLRLIYYSQIVNDFQKGDIAEGYSVSREKKESFPLTVTSAQKNPTAFYLCASARDREVSPLHFGNGTRLTVT.

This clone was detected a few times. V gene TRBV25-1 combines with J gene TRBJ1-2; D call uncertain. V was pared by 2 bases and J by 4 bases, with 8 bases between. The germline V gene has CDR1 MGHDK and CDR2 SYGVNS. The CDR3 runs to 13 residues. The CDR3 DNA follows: TGTGCCAGCAGTGAAGTCAGCTCCTATGGCTACACCTTC. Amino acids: CASSEVSSYGYTF.

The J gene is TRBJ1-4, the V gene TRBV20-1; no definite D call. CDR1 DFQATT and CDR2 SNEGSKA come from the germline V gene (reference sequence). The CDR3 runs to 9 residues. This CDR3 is CRGDEKLFF. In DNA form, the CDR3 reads TGCAGGGGAGATGAAAAACTGTTTTTT.